Below, 12 T cell receptor beta chains from the same sample are listed, as sequenced in a study of OX40 agonist ivuxolimab in advanced cancers. Receptors were amplified or captured by the immunoSEQ multiplex PCR assay. TCRdb stores this immuneACCESS table with in-frame sequences only. Part of the clones is absent; in the studies checked, under half of the shortfall reflects unresolved V genes, and no reason is known for the rest. The sample table holds 70,000 to 95,000 clones, of which 80% to 90% were seen once. The ten largest clones take up about 4% of the sample. The sample was CD4+ or CD8+ T cells sorted from blood, taken in a trial of the OX40 agonist ivuxolimab. The receptors were gathered from an adult with an advanced solid tumor such as melanoma, head and neck, liver or kidney cancer.

The chain uses TRBV2 and TRBJ1-6, with 9 bases aligning to TRBD1. This CDR3 is 15 amino acids long. The V gene's germline CDR1 is SNHLY and CDR2 FYNNEI. The junction had 9 bases not matched to a gene; V was cut back by 4 bases and J by 11 bases. CDR3 residues: CASSGTGTGLTPLHF. CDR3 in DNA: TGTGCCAGCAGTGGCACCGGGACAGGGCTGACACCCCTCCACTTT.

The chain uses TRBV28 and TRBJ2-7; a possible D gene is TRBD2 (6 bases). Trimming left V 2 bases short and J 3 bases short, with 14 bases between. The CDR3 totals 15 residues. The germline V gene encodes CDR1 MDHEN and CDR2 SYDVKM. The CDR3 bases are TGTGCCAGCAGTTTACTGGGAGGATCCCGCTACGAGCAGTACTTC. Its protein is CASSLLGGSRYEQYF.

This clone has a single count. The rearrangement joins TRBV11-3 to TRBJ2-5; 8 bases map to TRBD1. The J segment lost 3 bases and the V segment lost 5 bases, leaving 8 bases of the junction unmatched. CDR3 length: 15 amino acids. Germline loops: CDR1 SGHNT, CDR2 YENEEA. The CDR3 sequence is CASSLGRGREETQYF. The CDR3 DNA reads TGTGCCAGCAGCCTCGGCAGGGGGCGCGAAGAGACCCAGTACTTC.

This chain links TRBV25-1 with TRBJ2-1; TRBD2 might be the D (5 bases). Trimming took off 2 bases at V and 9 bases at J, with 14 bases between the two ends. Germline V CDR1 and CDR2: MGHDK, SYGVNS. The CDR3 has 14 residues. The CDR3 loop reads CASSEPLVYGEQFF. The CDR3 DNA reads as TGTGCCAGCAGTGAACCACTAGTATATGGTGAGCAGTTCTTC.

CDR3 DNA: TGTGCCAGCAGCCCACTAGCGGTAACCTACAATGAGCAGTTCTTC. This codes for CASSPLAVTYNEQFF. The chain carries TRBV11-1 and TRBJ2-1, with 8 bases lining up with TRBD2. With V trimmed by 5 bases and J by 2 bases, 5 bases remained unmatched. CDR3 size: 15 residues. Per the germline V gene, CDR1 is SGHAT and CDR2 is FQDESV (reference sequence).

CDR3 loop: CASSPGLAGVNGELFF. Written as DNA, the CDR3 is TGTGCCAGCAGCCCCGGACTAGCGGGAGTGAACGGGGAGCTGTTTTTT. The rearrangement joins TRBV7-2 to TRBJ2-2, with TRBD2 matching over 13 bases. This CDR3 spans 16 amino acids. With V trimmed by 5 bases and J by 7 bases, 7 bases remained unmatched. Germline V gives CDR1 SGHTA, CDR2 FQGNSA.

The chain links TRBV7-9 to TRBJ2-1, with 8 bases fitting TRBD2. The germline V gene has CDR1 SEHNR and CDR2 FQNEAQ (reference sequence). V dropped 8 bases and J dropped 5; count of bases not matched to a gene: 8. There are 14 residues in the CDR3. The CDR3 region has the DNA TGTGCCAGCGTCGGGAGCGGGAGCAACAATGAGCAGTTCTTC. It specifies CASVGSGSNNEQFF.

The chain couples TRBV10-3 to TRBJ2-3; the D is unclear. V was cut by 2 bases and J by 2 bases, with 14 bases left in between. CDR1 and CDR2 from the germline V gene are ENHRY and SYGVKD. The CDR3 covers 16 residues. The CDR3 nucleotides are TGTGCCATCAGTGAGCGGCTACCTGAAAACACAGATACGCAGTATTTT. The encoded protein is CAISERLPENTDTQYF.

The CDR3 loop is CASSFEGRRETQYF. CDR3 nucleotides: TGCGCCAGCAGCTTTGAGGGGCGCCGGGAGACCCAGTACTTC. The rearrangement joins TRBV5-1 to TRBJ2-5; D tentatively reads TRBD1 or TRBD2 (5 bases each). The germline V gene encodes CDR1 SGHRS and CDR2 YFSETQ. CDR3 length: 14 amino acids. V shed 2 bases and J shed 5 bases, with 13 bases lying between them.

The rearrangement joins TRBV2 to TRBJ2-1; D is perhaps TRBD1 (5 bases). The CDR3 contains 15 residues. From germline, CDR1 is SNHLY and CDR2 FYNNEI. V gave up 1 base and J gave up 7 bases, with 14 bases separating them. This CDR3 reads CASSEDRKTINEQFF. CDR3 coding DNA: TGTGCCAGCAGTGAAGACAGGAAGACGATAAATGAGCAGTTCTTC.

The CDR3 region has the DNA TGTGCCAGCAGCCATCTCGGGGAGATAGGGTATGGCTACACCTTC. Amino acid sequence: CASSHLGEIGYGYTF. The chain is built from TRBV28 and TRBJ1-2; no clear D gene. Germline lookup yields CDR1 MDHEN and CDR2 SYDVKM. This CDR3 has 15 residues. V lost 6 bases, J lost 5 bases, and 19 bases lay in between.

Note on this clone: Mismatch with germline at one junction end may stem from a read error. V and J are TRBV7-7 and TRBJ2-2; D perhaps matches TRBD2 (6 bases). Germline V lookup: CDR1 SSHAT, CDR2 FNYEAQ (reference sequence). CDR3 length: 16 amino acids. The CDR3 loop is CASSLSGTPNTGELFF. The CDR3, as DNA: TGTGCTAGCAGCTTATCCGGGACTCCGAACACCGGGGAGCTGTTTTTT.